This TCR beta chain was captured in a study of vaccination effects on CD4 cells after COVID-19. Study-level information: Everyone in the study got two shots of either the BNT162b2 or mRNA-1273 vaccine.

Using immunoSEQ multiplex PCR, the repertoire was profiled, and TCRdb retains in-frame clones only, with some absent. Of some 36,000 clones listed, about 65% were seen once; the top ten hold 4% to 5%. Culture lasted approximately 10 days before CD4+ T cell isolation. As concerns this clone: Its antigen is as yet unknown.

Trimming left V 0 bases short and J 1 base short, with 11 bases between. Germline V lookup: CDR1 KGHSH, CDR2 LQKENI. The CDR3 has 16 amino acids. The sample in question was CD4+ T cells from PBMCs cultured without peptide, obtained before COVID-19 vaccination. The TCR was taken from a human donor who received a COVID-19 vaccine. The V call is TRBV18, the J call TRBJ2-3; possibly TRBD1 or TRBD2 for D (5 bases each). The CDR3 is CASSPPLVGGTDTQYF. In nucleotides, the CDR3 is TGTGCCAGCTCACCACCCCTCGTGGGGGGCACAGATACGCAGTATTTT.